A single T cell receptor beta chain is shown here with its context. The antigen is undetermined. This sample was taken from a study of PD-L1 blockade in urothelial cancer. About the research overall: Bladder-origin urothelial cancer in males described about 90% of the roughly 30 patients. Prior regimens of chemotherapy numbered 0 to 3 per patient. Regarding the study as a whole: At 3 weeks on treatment, tumor-associated clones expanded more with durable benefit.

The method was immunoSEQ multiplex PCR; TCRdb's version includes in-frame clones alone and lacks a portion of them. Here the sample spans some 84,000 clones, 82% being singletons. The sequencing used PBMCs, collected around atezolizumab (anti-PD-L1) treatment. The sequence was obtained from a man aged 70-80 years with urothelial cancer.

The CDR3 reads CASSTTSTGVYGYTF. The CDR3 coding sequence is TGTGCCAGTAGTACTACCTCGACAGGGGTCTATGGCTACACCTTC. V usage is TRBV19 and J usage is TRBJ1-2; 8 nucleotides line up with TRBD1. Germline CDR1 LNHDA, CDR2 SQIVND (reference sequence). V was clipped by 4 bases and J by 4 bases; unmatched bases: 8. The CDR3 has 15 amino acids.